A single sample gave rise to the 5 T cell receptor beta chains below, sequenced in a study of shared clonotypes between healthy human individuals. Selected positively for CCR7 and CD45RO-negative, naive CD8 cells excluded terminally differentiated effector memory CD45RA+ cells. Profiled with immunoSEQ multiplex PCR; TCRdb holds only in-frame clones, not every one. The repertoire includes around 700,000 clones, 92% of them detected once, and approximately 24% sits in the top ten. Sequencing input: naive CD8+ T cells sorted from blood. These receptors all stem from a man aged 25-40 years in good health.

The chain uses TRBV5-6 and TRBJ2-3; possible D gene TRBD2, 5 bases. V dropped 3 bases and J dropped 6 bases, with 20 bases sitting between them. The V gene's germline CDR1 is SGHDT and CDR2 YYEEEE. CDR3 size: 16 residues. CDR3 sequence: CASSSPFSRETDTQYF. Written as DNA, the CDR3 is TGTGCCAGCAGCTCCCCTTTTTCCCGGGAAACCGATACGCAGTATTTT. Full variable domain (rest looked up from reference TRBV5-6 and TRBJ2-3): DAGVTQSPTHLIKTRGQQVTLRCSPKSGHDTVSWYQQALGQGPQFIFQYYEEEERQRGNFPDRFSGHQFPNYSSELNVNALLLGDSALYLCASSSPFSRETDTQYFGPGTRLTVL.

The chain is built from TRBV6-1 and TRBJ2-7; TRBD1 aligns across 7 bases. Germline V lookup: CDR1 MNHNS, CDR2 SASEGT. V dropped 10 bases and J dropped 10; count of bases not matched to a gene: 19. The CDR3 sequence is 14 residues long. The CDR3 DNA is TGTGCCACCCCCCTGCCGGGACAGAGCTATGGACAGTACTTC. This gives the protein CATPLPGQSYGQYF.

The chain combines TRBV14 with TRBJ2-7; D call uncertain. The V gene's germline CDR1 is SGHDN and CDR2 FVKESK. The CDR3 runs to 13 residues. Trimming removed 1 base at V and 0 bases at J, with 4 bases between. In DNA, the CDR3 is TGTGCCAGCAGCCAAGGGATCTCCTACGAGCAGTACTTC. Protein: CASSQGISYEQYF.

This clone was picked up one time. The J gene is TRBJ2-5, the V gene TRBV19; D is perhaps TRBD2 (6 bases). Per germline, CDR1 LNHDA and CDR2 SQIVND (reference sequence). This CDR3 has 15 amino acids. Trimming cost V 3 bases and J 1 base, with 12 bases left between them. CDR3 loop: CASSINGGPQETQYF. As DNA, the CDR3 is TGTGCCAGTAGTATCAACGGGGGTCCCCAAGAGACCCAGTACTTC.

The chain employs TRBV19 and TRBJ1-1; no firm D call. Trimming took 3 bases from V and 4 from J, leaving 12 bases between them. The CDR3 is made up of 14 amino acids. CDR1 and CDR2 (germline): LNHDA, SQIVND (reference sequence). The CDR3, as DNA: TGTGCCAGTAGTATTTATCCGGGGAGCACTGAAGCTTTCTTT. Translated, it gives CASSIYPGSTEAFF.